The 6 T cell receptor beta chains below come from one sample, sequenced in a study of control samples from healthy donors and cancer patients. The data were produced by immunoSEQ multiplex PCR, yet TCRdb's version contains in-frame clones alone and is incomplete. The sample lists about 41,000 clones; less than 95% were seen once. The sample was blood. The receptors stem from a man in his sixties in good health.

The chain carries TRBV28 and TRBJ1-2, with 7 bases identical to TRBD1. The junction had 8 bases not matched to a gene; V was cut back by 6 bases and J by 4 bases. CDR3 length: 14 residues. CDR1 MDHEN and CDR2 SYDVKM come from the germline V gene. The CDR3 region has the DNA TGTGCCAGCAGCCTCGGACAGGCCTTCTATGGCTACACCTTC. This encodes CASSLGQAFYGYTF.

The chain is built from TRBV5-4 and TRBJ2-5; D may correspond to TRBD1 or TRBD2 (5 bases each). CDR1 and CDR2 from the germline V gene are SGHNT and YYREEE (reference sequence). V lost 4 bases to trimming and J lost 5 bases, with 15 bases between them. The CDR3 loop spans 14 amino acids. CDR3 nucleotide sequence: TGTGCCAGCAGCCCCGGGACCGAGATGGAGACCCAGTACTTC. It translates to CASSPGTEMETQYF.

V gene TRBV18 combines with J gene TRBJ2-5; D may correspond to TRBD1 or TRBD2 (5 bases each). Germline lookup yields CDR1 KGHSH and CDR2 LQKENI. The CDR3 contains 13 residues. The V and J ends lost 3 bases and 5 bases respectively, with 10 bases between them. In nucleotides, the CDR3 is TGTGCCAGCTCACCCCCCCGGGGCGAGACCCAGTACTTC. Translating it yields CASSPPRGETQYF.

This sequence joins TRBV6-2 or TRBV6-3 and TRBJ2-4, with D maybe TRBD2 (5 bases). Germline V gene lookup returns CDR1 MNHEY and CDR2 SVGEGT. The ends were cut back, 3 bases at V and 1 base at J, with 13 bases in the middle. The CDR3 length is 16 residues. The CDR3 loop reads CASSYRGIEAKNIQYF. The CDR3 DNA reads as TGTGCCAGCAGTTATCGGGGTATTGAGGCCAAAAACATTCAGTACTTC.

The chain joins TRBV4-2 to TRBJ1-1; D not resolved. The V end was cut by 1 base, the J end by 1 base, with 7 bases between. Germline V gene sequence: CDR1 LGHNA, CDR2 YNFKEQ. The CDR3 loop spans 14 amino acids. CDR3 loop: CASSQAMENTEAFF. Written as DNA, the CDR3 is TGTGCCAGCAGCCAAGCGATGGAGAACACTGAAGCTTTCTTT.

This clone appeared a single time. The chain links TRBV7-9 to TRBJ2-1; 12 bases fit TRBD2. The germline V gene encodes CDR1 SEHNR and CDR2 FQNEAQ (reference sequence). With V trimmed by 1 base and J by 10 bases, 17 bases remained unmatched. This CDR3 has 19 amino acids. Here the CDR3 reads CASSLEGQGLAGGFGEQFF. CDR3 nucleotides: TGTGCCAGCAGCTTAGAGGGGCAGGGGCTAGCGGGAGGGTTTGGGGAGCAGTTCTTC.